This T cell receptor beta chain was captured in a study of Tregs in tolerant kidney transplant recipients (dated by TCRdb to between 2018 and 2020). In the study overall: Related donors were used in the transplants with nonmyeloablative bone marrow transplantation, and mixed chimerism was transient in the human trials. Before combined kidney and bone marrow transplantation, this study identified donor-specific regulatory T cells using TCRbeta sequencing and then followed those same cells after transplant. Overall study results and their limits: Biological reproducibility was not directly assessed, although technical replication error appeared to be minimal. Because only a small number of patients were included, the study had limitations, and the results will need to be validated in larger populations as well as under other immunosuppression protocols. Donor-specific Treg expansion exceeded global Treg expansion in tolerant patients, suggesting antigen-driven rather than nonspecific expansion. The most biologically relevant and donor-specific TCRbeta repertoire appeared to be identified by expanding Tregs with activated donor B cells. Because the PCR primers were changed over time for some patients, nucleotide-level comparison could not be performed across the samples from those patients.

With respect to this clone: Its recognized antigen is unknown. No base quality values were provided; no much bigger clone lies one nucleotide off. Other nucleotide sequences from this sample produce the same CDR3.

What this sample's time point label stands for: blood sample drawn before combined kidney and bone marrow transplant. Unstimulated Tregs (CD4+CD25+CD127-), CD4+ non-Tregs (CD4+CD25-), CD4 and CD8 cells were FACS-sorted from thawed PBMCs. Patients were a few combined kidney and bone marrow transplant recipients from the ITN036ST trial, and only these trial subjects had samples available. Healthy control blood was processed to PBMCs by Ficoll density gradient and cryopreserved, and patient PBMCs were collected before and after transplant. The junction shows trimming of 4 bases on V and 3 bases on J, plus 13 bases between the germline ends. The CDR3 starts with the cysteine, ends with the phenylalanine, and has 14 residues. CDR3 DNA is the only sequence kept; it has 42 bases, read in frame from the first base. Taken from the germline V gene, the CDR1 and CDR2 loops are SGDLS and YYNGEE. For TCRbeta CDR3 sequencing, genomic DNA from the sorted cells was extracted using the QIAGEN DNeasy Blood and Tissue Kit. High-throughput TCRbeta CDR3 sequencing, which included PCR amplification with bias correction and internal controls, was done commercially through immunoSEQ. The paper's data handling went like this. Unique productive TCRbeta sequences were defined by CDR3 nucleotide sequence when primers matched and otherwise by CDR3 amino acid sequence together with Vbeta and Jbeta genes. To correct for sorting error, sequences found in more than one sorted population at a frequency ratio of 2:1 or less were discarded, and the remaining shared sequences were assigned to the population with the higher frequency. Sequences were defined as donor-reactive when expanded at least 5-fold in CFSE-low cells versus unstimulated cells and present at a frequency of at least 0.01% in CFSE-low cells. Jensen-Shannon divergence, calculated on the top 100 TCRbeta sequences ranked by frequency, was used to quantify repertoire divergence. For samples with multiple sequencing runs, sorting error was corrected in each run separately before the runs were combined. Not all clones reach the TCRdb copy of this immuneACCESS table, which keeps in-frame sequences only. Checked studies attribute under half of the gap to unresolved V genes and leave the rest unexplained. That table furnishes V, J and clone size, whereas the DNA furnished D and trimming. The sample table lists roughly 66,000 clones, around nine tenths of them with a count of one. The top ten clonotypes cover roughly 9.8% of the sample.

Recombination joined TRBV9 with TRBJ2-5; the D gene is perhaps TRBD2, on 6 matching bases. The clonotype originates from a human donor who received a combined kidney and bone marrow transplant. Sample: CD8+ T cells from blood, taken before the transplant. The nucleotides read TGTGCCAGCAGCAAGGGAACGGGGGAAGAGACCCAGTACTTC. It codes for CASSKGTGEETQYF.